Presented here are 12 T cell receptor beta chains from one specimen sequenced in a study of blood T cell repertoires in COVID-19. TCRdb keeps only in-frame clones here, not all; method: immunoSEQ multiplex PCR. This sample has 200,000 or so clones; 70% to 85% occur once, and the top ten carry 6.9%. Sequenced sample: peripheral blood. Source of these receptors: a human donor with acute or convalescent COVID-19. The donor label of this sample is uncertain.

The chain joins TRBV25-1 to TRBJ1-1, with TRBD1 matching over 7 bases. This CDR3 has 13 amino acids. With V trimmed by 7 bases and J by 7 bases, 9 bases remained unmatched. Germline CDR1 and CDR2: MGHDK and SYGVNS. The CDR3 coding sequence is TGTGCCAGCATGCAGGGGGGAATAAGTGAAGCTTTCTTT. Its protein is CASMQGGISEAFF.

This chain links TRBV20-1 with TRBJ2-2; TRBD2 agrees at 11 bases. The CDR3 sequence is 17 residues long. Per the germline V gene, CDR1 is DFQATT and CDR2 is SNEGSKA (reference sequence). The V segment lost 3 bases and the J segment 5 bases; nucleotides outside the gene matches: 11. The CDR3 sequence is CSASYASGRPGTGELFF. The CDR3 nucleotides are TGCAGTGCTAGTTATGCTAGCGGGAGGCCGGGGACCGGGGAGCTGTTTTTT.

This clone was counted only a few times. The rearrangement links TRBV10-3 to TRBJ2-7; 14 bases fit TRBD2. V gave up 8 bases and J gave up 5 bases; unmatched junction bases: 5. Germline V gene sequence: CDR1 ENHRY, CDR2 SYGVKD. The CDR3 is made up of 14 amino acids. CDR3 nucleotides: TGTGCCATCGCGGGGACTAGCGGGAGTAACGAGCAGTACTTC. Amino acid sequence: CAIAGTSGSNEQYF.

The V gene is TRBV4-1, the J gene TRBJ2-2, with TRBD2 matching 8 bases. The length of the CDR3 is 18 residues. CDR1 MGHRA and CDR2 YSYEKL come from the germline V gene. Losses at the gene ends were 3 bases for V and 1 base for J; bases not matched to a gene: 10. The CDR3 loop is CASSHFTGTRKNTGELFF. The CDR3 coding sequence is TGCGCCAGCAGCCATTTTACCGGGACTAGAAAGAACACCGGGGAGCTGTTTTTT.

The V call is TRBV5-1, the J call TRBJ2-1; 14 nucleotides align to TRBD2. This CDR3 spans 16 amino acids. Looked up from germline, CDR1 is SGHRS and CDR2 is YFSETQ. The ends lost 4 bases at V and 7 bases at J; junction bases unmatched: 7. The CDR3 DNA follows: TGCGCCAGCAGCAACGCCGGGACTAGCGGGAGTAATGAGCAGTTCTTC. As protein: CASSNAGTSGSNEQFF.

The genes are TRBV9 and TRBJ1-2, with TRBD1 as a possible D gene (6 bases). V lost 4 bases, J lost 5 bases, and 21 bases lay in between. The germline gives CDR1 SGDLS, CDR2 YYNGEE. This CDR3 is 16 amino acids long. DNA of the CDR3: TGTGCCAGCAGCCCCCCATCCAGGGGCCAGCGGTATGGCTACACCTTC. Amino acids: CASSPPSRGQRYGYTF.

V gene TRBV5-4 combines with J gene TRBJ2-1, with TRBD2 matching over 8 bases. V was pared by 0 bases and J by 8 bases, with 7 bases of the junction left unmatched. The CDR3 is made up of 15 amino acids. Germline V lookup: CDR1 SGHNT, CDR2 YYREEE (reference sequence). The DNA for the CDR3 is TGTGCCAGCAGCTTGGGGTTAGCGGGAAACTATGAGCAGTTCTTC. It translates to CASSLGLAGNYEQFF.

The chain carries TRBV2 and TRBJ2-1; the match to TRBD2 covers 8 bases. CDR3 size: 16 residues. CDR1 SNHLY and CDR2 FYNNEI come from the germline V gene. V trimming: 4 bases; J trimming: 7 bases; junction bases outside the gene matches: 12. The CDR3 DNA follows: TGTGCCAGCAGTGCGTTGGGCGGGGGGACTGTGAATGAGCAGTTCTTC. This gives the protein CASSALGGGTVNEQFF.

V usage is TRBV5-4 and J usage is TRBJ1-2; 9 bases line up with TRBD1. There are 15 residues in the CDR3. J was trimmed by 2 bases and V by 4 bases; bases with no gene match: 6. From germline, CDR1 is SGHNT and CDR2 YYREEE (reference sequence). The CDR3 region is CASSTFDRGNYGYTF. DNA of the CDR3: TGTGCCAGCAGCACCTTTGACAGGGGGAACTATGGCTACACCTTC. Variable domain in full (rest from reference TRBV5-4 and TRBJ1-2): ETGVTQSPTHLIKTRGQQVTLRCSSQSGHNTVSWYQQALGQGPQFIFQYYREEENGRGNFPPRFSGLQFPNYSSELNVNALELDDSALYLCASSTFDRGNYGYTFGSGTRLTVV.

The CDR3 spells CSVEEVWSGYTF. The CDR3 coding sequence is TGCAGCGTTGAGGAGGTGTGGTCTGGCTACACCTTC. The chain recombines TRBV29-1 with TRBJ1-2; D is undetermined. The CDR3 loop spans 12 amino acids. Trimming cost V 3 bases and J 7 bases, with 12 bases left between them. Germline lookup yields CDR1 SQVTM and CDR2 ANQGSEA.

This chain links TRBV6-5 with TRBJ1-2; weak D call: TRBD1 (5 bases). The germline V and J ends were trimmed by 0 bases and 8 bases, with 13 bases remaining between them. In germline, CDR1 is MNHEY, CDR2 SVGAGI. CDR3 length: 14 residues. The CDR3 sequence is CASSYSGRVEGYTF. As DNA, the CDR3 is TGTGCCAGCAGTTACTCTGGCAGGGTAGAAGGCTACACCTTC.

At least ten counts were recorded for this clone. The V and J genes are TRBV7-3 and TRBJ2-1; tentatively, D is TRBD2 (6 bases). Germline CDR1 is SGHTA and CDR2 is FQGTGA. The CDR3 contains 16 residues. V shed 1 base and J shed 5 bases, with 15 bases lying between them. CDR3 coding DNA: TGTGCCAGCAGCTTAAGGGGCGGGACCCGGAACAATGAGCAGTTCTTC. It yields the protein CASSLRGGTRNNEQFF. Together with reference TRBV7-3 and TRBJ2-1, the CDR3 gives the full variable domain: GAGVSQTPSNKVTEKGKYVELRCDPISGHTALYWYRQSLGQGPEFLIYFQGTGAADDSGLPNDRFFAVRPEGSVSTLKIQRTERGDSAVYLCASSLRGGTRNNEQFFGPGTRLTVL.